This TCR beta chain was documented in a study of T cells in Graves' hyperthyroidism and ophthalmopathy. This clonotype was counted ten times or more. RNA transcripts gave rise to amplified TCR beta CDR3 regions. In the first-round RT-PCR of the TCR CDR3, the HTBI primer set was used. TCRdb itself ran the multiplex PCR reads through MiXCR, one entry per CDR3 protein. The table has nearly 600,000 distinct CDR3 sequences, approximately 15% seen once. The germline V and J ends were trimmed by 3 bases and 2 bases, with 8 bases remaining between them. Germline V gene lookup returns CDR1 SGHDT and CDR2 YYEEEE. CDR3 length: 13 residues.

The rearrangement uses TRBV5-6 and TRBJ1-2; no definite D call. The sequence derives from a woman aged 25 to 45 with Graves' hyperthyroidism that later progressed to Graves' ophthalmopathy. Sequenced material: blood. The CDR3 nucleotides are TGTGCCAGCAGCTGGGCGTCCAACTATGGCTACACCTTC. It specifies CASSWASNYGYTF.